Shown below are 28 T cell receptor beta chains from a single sample sequenced in a study of cytomegalovirus exposure and HLA in healthy donors. PCR employed 60 Vbeta and 13 Jbeta primers. Assay used: immunoSEQ multiplex PCR; TCRdb lists only in-frame clones, some missing. Among 250,000 to 350,000 clones listed, 86% were seen once. The sample consisted of PBMCs. Every receptor here comes from a man aged 35-49 years in good health and CMV-seropositive.

The genes are TRBV28 and TRBJ2-4, with 9 positions matching TRBD2. The CDR3 spans 15 residues. CDR1 and CDR2 (germline): MDHEN, SYDVKM. J was trimmed by 0 bases and V by 8 bases; bases with no gene match: 5. The CDR3 coding sequence is TGTGCCAGCGGTTCGCGGGGGGGAGCCAAAAACATTCAGTACTTC. Amino acid sequence: CASGSRGGAKNIQYF.

The CDR3 loop is CASSHSTSGKSYEQYF. The DNA for the CDR3 is TGTGCCAGCAGCCACTCGACTAGCGGGAAATCCTACGAGCAGTACTTC. This chain uses TRBV7-8 with TRBJ2-7; 11 bases agree with TRBD2. The CDR3 is 16 residues long. Germline CDR1 and CDR2: SGHVS and FQNEAQ. The V segment lost 5 bases and the J segment 1 base; nucleotides outside the gene matches: 7.

This chain connects TRBV4-1 to TRBJ1-6, with 9 bases lining up with TRBD1. The CDR3 runs to 14 residues. The V gene's germline CDR1 is MGHRA and CDR2 YSYEKL. V lost 8 bases to trimming and J lost 4 bases; unmatched junction nucleotides: 3. CDR3 amino acids: CASGGTGYNSPLHF. The DNA of the CDR3 is TGCGCCAGCGGAGGGACAGGGTATAATTCACCCCTCCACTTT.

The chain joins TRBV4-2 to TRBJ2-5, with 13 bases identical to TRBD2. Germline loops: CDR1 LGHNA, CDR2 YNFKEQ. CDR3 length: 18 amino acids. V gave up 2 bases and J gave up 2 bases; unmatched junction bases: 8. The CDR3 region is CASSQTGTSGTLQETQYF. The DNA for the CDR3 is TGTGCCAGCAGCCAAACCGGGACTAGCGGGACCTTACAAGAGACCCAGTACTTC.

The chain employs TRBV7-9 and TRBJ1-2; 7 bases map to TRBD1. Trimming took 4 bases from V and 9 from J; bases not matched to a gene: 5. From germline, CDR1 is SEHNR and CDR2 FQNEAQ (reference sequence). The CDR3 spans 12 residues. CDR3 amino acids: CASSSTTGSYTF. The CDR3 coding sequence is TGTGCCAGCAGCTCCACGACAGGGAGCTACACCTTC.

V gene TRBV27 combines with J gene TRBJ2-7, with TRBD1 as a possible D gene (6 bases). The CDR3 has 13 residues. V lost 5 bases and J 5 bases, leaving 13 bases between the germline ends. Germline-derived CDR1 and CDR2 are MNHEY and SMNVEV (reference sequence). CDR3 protein: CASSRRGSHEQYF. CDR3 nucleotide sequence: TGTGCCAGCAGTCGCAGGGGATCCCACGAGCAGTACTTC.

CDR3 coding DNA: TGTGCCAGCAGCGAGGGGGGGAGCTCCGTCGAGCAGTACTTC. Translating gives CASSEGGSSVEQYF. This chain links TRBV9 with TRBJ2-7; TRBD2 is a possible D gene (7 bases). This CDR3 contains 14 residues. Germline CDR1 and CDR2: SGDLS and YYNGEE. V was pared by 3 bases and J by 6 bases, with 16 bases between.

This chain links TRBV10-3 with TRBJ2-5; D is ambiguous. Trimming stripped 2 bases from V and 5 bases from J, with 9 bases between. This CDR3 spans 13 amino acids. The germline CDR1 and CDR2 sequences are ENHRY and SYGVKD. The CDR3: CAISEAAEETQYF. The CDR3 DNA sequence: TGTGCCATCAGTGAGGCTGCGGAGGAGACCCAGTACTTC.

This sequence joins TRBV27 and TRBJ2-7; 7 nucleotides match TRBD2. V lost 3 bases, J lost 0 bases, and 8 bases stayed unmatched. Germline V gene lookup returns CDR1 MNHEY and CDR2 SMNVEV (reference sequence). This CDR3 is built from 16 residues. CDR3 sequence (DNA): TGTGCCAGCAGTTTTCGTAGCGGGCCAGACTCCTACGAGCAGTACTTC. This sequence encodes CASSFRSGPDSYEQYF.

The chain couples TRBV6-6 to TRBJ1-2; D gene unclear. CDR1 is MNHNY, CDR2 SVGAGI, per germline (reference sequence). The CDR3 is made up of 11 amino acids. V was trimmed by 4 bases and J by 11 bases, leaving 11 bases between them. For the CDR3, the DNA is TGTGCCAGCAGTTTCCGGCAGCGATACACCTTC. Translating gives CASSFRQRYTF.

The chain joins TRBV5-4 to TRBJ2-5, with 7 positions matching TRBD1. This CDR3 has 14 residues. The V gene's germline CDR1 is SGHNT and CDR2 YYREEE (reference sequence). V lost 2 bases, J lost 3 bases, and 4 bases stayed unmatched. The DNA for the CDR3 is TGTGCCAGCAGCTTCGGGACAGTAAAAGAGACCCAGTACTTC. Its translation: CASSFGTVKETQYF. Full variable domain (remainder filled in from reference TRBV5-4 and TRBJ2-5): ETGVTQSPTHLIKTRGQQVTLRCSSQSGHNTVSWYQQALGQGPQFIFQYYREEENGRGNFPPRFSGLQFPNYSSELNVNALELDDSALYLCASSFGTVKETQYFGPGTRLLVL.

The chain combines TRBV7-3 with TRBJ2-1; 10 bases are a match to TRBD2. This CDR3 has 17 amino acids. V lost 1 base, J lost 4 bases, and 7 bases stayed unmatched. Germline CDR1 SGHTA, CDR2 FQGTGA. The DNA of the CDR3 is TGTGCCAGCAGCTTAAATCCCGGGACTAGCGAGTACAATGAGCAGTTCTTC. It encodes CASSLNPGTSEYNEQFF.

This clone occurred once. The V gene is TRBV5-5, the J gene TRBJ1-3; D is undetermined. The germline V gene encodes CDR1 SGHKS and CDR2 YYEKEE (reference sequence). The V end was cut by 2 bases, the J end by 0 bases, with 9 bases between. This CDR3 region has 15 residues. This CDR3 is CASSLADLSGNTIYF. The CDR3 DNA follows: TGTGCCAGCAGCTTAGCCGATCTCTCTGGAAACACCATATATTTT. Full variable domain (missing parts from reference TRBV5-5 and TRBJ1-3): DAGVTQSPTHLIKTRGQQVTLRCSPISGHKSVSWYQQVLGQGPQFIFQYYEKEERGRGNFPDRFSARQFPNYSSELNVNALLLGDSALYLCASSLADLSGNTIYFGEGSWLTVV.

This chain links TRBV27 with TRBJ2-7; 13 bases are shared with TRBD2. Trimming at V came to 6 bases and at J to 3 bases, leaving 5 bases not matched to a gene. From germline, CDR1 is MNHEY and CDR2 SMNVEV (reference sequence). The CDR3 has 15 amino acids. The DNA for the CDR3 is TGTGCCAGCAGATCCGGACTAGCGGGAGTCTACGAGCAGTACTTC. Translated, it gives CASRSGLAGVYEQYF.

The V call is TRBV5-6, the J call TRBJ1-2; 7 nucleotides agree with TRBD1. The V gene end was trimmed by 5 bases and the J gene end by 0 bases; junction bases not matched to a gene: 7. This CDR3 has 15 amino acids. Germline CDR1 and CDR2: SGHDT and YYEEEE. CDR3 sequence reads: CASSIQGRTNYGYTF. CDR3 DNA sequence: TGTGCCAGCAGTATACAGGGGAGAACTAACTATGGCTACACCTTC.

V is TRBV28 and J is TRBJ2-7; perhaps TRBD2 as D (7 bases). The germline gives CDR1 MDHEN, CDR2 SYDVKM. This CDR3 has 15 residues. The V gene lost 1 base and the J gene lost 6 bases, with 16 bases spanning the gap. In DNA form, the CDR3 reads TGTGCCAGCAGTTTATCCCCGCGGGGGCAGGTCGAGCAGTACTTC. It translates to CASSLSPRGQVEQYF.

The chain carries TRBV10-3 and TRBJ2-2; D might be TRBD1 (5 bases). V lost 6 bases, J lost 3 bases, and 11 bases lay in between. Germline loops: CDR1 ENHRY, CDR2 SYGVKD. The CDR3 length is 14 residues. CDR3: CAIRQGLDTGELFF. For the CDR3, the DNA is TGTGCCATCAGGCAGGGATTGGACACCGGGGAGCTGTTTTTT.

V usage is TRBV5-6 and J usage is TRBJ2-3, with TRBD2 matching over 8 bases. The length of the CDR3 is 16 residues. Germline CDR1 and CDR2: SGHDT and YYEEEE. J gave up 0 bases and V 5 bases, and 8 bases lay outside the gene matches. CDR3 amino acids: CASRYSGTRSTDTQYF. DNA for the CDR3: TGTGCCAGCAGGTATTCCGGGACTAGGAGCACAGATACGCAGTATTTT.

The genes are TRBV19 and TRBJ2-1; 10 bases line up with TRBD2. Germline CDR1 and CDR2: LNHDA and SQIVND (reference sequence). The CDR3 is 14 residues long. Trimming at V came to 3 bases and at J to 7 bases, leaving 3 bases not matched to a gene. CDR3 in amino acids: CASSITSGANEQFF. As DNA, the CDR3 is TGTGCCAGTAGTATCACTAGCGGGGCAAATGAGCAGTTCTTC.

This clone was counted between two and nine times. V is TRBV6-5 and J is TRBJ1-1; D is unresolved. Trimming removed 1 base at V and 10 bases at J, with 16 bases between. Germline CDR1 MNHEY, CDR2 SVGAGI. CDR3 length: 14 residues. CDR3 loop: CASSYFGSSSGAFF. The CDR3 DNA follows: TGTGCCAGCAGTTACTTTGGTTCCTCTTCGGGAGCTTTCTTT.

CDR3 coding DNA: TGTGCCAGTAGTACCCGGGAGGCGGGTACCTCTGGGGCCAACGTCCTGACTTTC. As protein: CASSTREAGTSGANVLTF. This rearrangement joins TRBV19 to TRBJ2-6, with 7 nucleotides matching TRBD2. CDR1 and CDR2 (germline): LNHDA, SQIVND (reference sequence). The V gene end was trimmed by 4 bases and the J gene end by 0 bases; junction bases not matched to a gene: 9. The CDR3 spans 18 residues.

V is TRBV11-2 and J is TRBJ1-5; D possibly corresponds to TRBD1 (5 bases). The germline V and J ends were trimmed by 1 base and 9 bases, with 10 bases remaining between them. CDR1 is SGHAT, CDR2 FQNNGV, per germline. There are 13 residues in the CDR3. CDR3 bases: TGTGCCAGCAGCTTAGGTCAGGGCGGGCCCCAGCATTTT. It encodes CASSLGQGGPQHF.

This chain links TRBV2 with TRBJ1-2; D gene uncertain. Germline V gives CDR1 SNHLY, CDR2 FYNNEI. The CDR3 totals 12 residues. Trimming removed 8 bases at V and 8 bases at J, with 15 bases between. The CDR3 sequence is CASRLRGGGYTF. DNA for the CDR3: TGTGCCAGCCGTCTTCGGGGTGGGGGCTACACCTTC.

The chain uses TRBV5-1 and TRBJ2-7, with 7 positions matching TRBD1. Germline lookup yields CDR1 SGHRS and CDR2 YFSETQ. The CDR3 extends over 14 amino acids. J lost 3 bases, V lost 0 bases, and 3 bases had no gene match. The CDR3 DNA reads as TGCGCCAGCAGCTTGGCGGGACAGATCTACGAGCAGTACTTC. It is translated as CASSLAGQIYEQYF.

V usage is TRBV5-1 and J usage is TRBJ1-1, with D unclear. Germline lookup yields CDR1 SGHRS and CDR2 YFSETQ. The CDR3 consists of 14 residues. V was shortened by 4 bases and J by 0 bases, with 10 bases between the two germline ends. CDR3 DNA: TGCGCCAGCAGCCCGAAAGCACTGAACACTGAAGCTTTCTTT. Protein sequence: CASSPKALNTEAFF.

V is TRBV29-1 and J is TRBJ1-6; TRBD1 is a possible D gene (6 bases). From germline, CDR1 is SQVTM and CDR2 ANQGSEA. Trimming pared 7 bases from V and 7 bases from J, leaving 17 bases between. This CDR3 contains 14 residues. CDR3 amino acids: CSARTAPANSPLHF. The CDR3, as DNA: TGCAGCGCCCGGACAGCCCCCGCAAATTCACCCCTCCACTTT.

The chain links TRBV10-3 to TRBJ2-7; 9 bases line up with TRBD1. The CDR3 extends over 14 amino acids. V shed 2 bases, J shed 4 bases, and the junction held 3 bases outside the gene matches. Germline CDR1 and CDR2: ENHRY and SYGVKD. This CDR3 reads CAISERGQGYEQYF. CDR3 coding DNA: TGTGCCATCAGTGAGAGGGGACAGGGTTACGAGCAGTACTTC.

V and J are TRBV4-1 and TRBJ2-1; 10 bases are shared with TRBD2. CDR3 length equals 19 residues. V gave up 4 bases and J gave up 10 bases; unmatched junction bases: 22. The germline gives CDR1 MGHRA, CDR2 YSYEKL. The CDR3 spells CASSLPRGGYSGRSLEQFF. CDR3 in DNA: TGCGCCAGCAGCCTACCCCGGGGTGGTTATAGCGGGAGGAGTCTCGAGCAGTTCTTC.